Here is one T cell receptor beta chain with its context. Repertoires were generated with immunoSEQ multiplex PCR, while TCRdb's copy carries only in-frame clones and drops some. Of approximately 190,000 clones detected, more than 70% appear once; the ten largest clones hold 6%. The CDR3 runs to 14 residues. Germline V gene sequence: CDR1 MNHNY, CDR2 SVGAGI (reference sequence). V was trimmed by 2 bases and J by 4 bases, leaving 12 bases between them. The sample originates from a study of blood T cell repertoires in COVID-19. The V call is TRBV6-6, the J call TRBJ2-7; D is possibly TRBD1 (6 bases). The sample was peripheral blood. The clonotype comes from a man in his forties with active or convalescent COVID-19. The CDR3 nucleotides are TGTGCCAGCAGTTACGGCAGGGGAACATACGAGCAGTACTTC. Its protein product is CASSYGRGTYEQYF.